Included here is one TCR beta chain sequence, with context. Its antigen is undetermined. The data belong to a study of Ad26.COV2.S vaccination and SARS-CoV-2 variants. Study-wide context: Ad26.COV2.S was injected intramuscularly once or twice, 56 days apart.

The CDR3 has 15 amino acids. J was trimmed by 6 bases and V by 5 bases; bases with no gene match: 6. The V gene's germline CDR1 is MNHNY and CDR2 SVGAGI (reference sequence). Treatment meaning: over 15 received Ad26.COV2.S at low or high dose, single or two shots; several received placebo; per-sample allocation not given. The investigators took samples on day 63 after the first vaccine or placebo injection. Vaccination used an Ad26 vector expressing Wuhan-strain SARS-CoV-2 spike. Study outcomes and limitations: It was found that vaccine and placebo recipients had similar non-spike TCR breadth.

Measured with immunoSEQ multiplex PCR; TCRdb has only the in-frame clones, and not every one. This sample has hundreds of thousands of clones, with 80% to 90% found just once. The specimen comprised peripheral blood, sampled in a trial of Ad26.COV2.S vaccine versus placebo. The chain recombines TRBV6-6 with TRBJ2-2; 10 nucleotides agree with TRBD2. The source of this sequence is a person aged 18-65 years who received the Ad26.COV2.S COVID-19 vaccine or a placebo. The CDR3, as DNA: TGTGCCAGCAGTCGAAGCGGGGGGGAGGCCGGGGAGCTGTTTTTT. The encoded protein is CASSRSGGEAGELFF.